The 17 T cell receptor beta chains reported below all come from one sample, sequenced in a study of graft-versus-host responses after intestinal transplantation. Tissue processing of the graft released intraepithelial and lamina propria lymphocytes from it. Clones were sequenced by immunoSEQ multiplex PCR, and TCRdb holds only the in-frame ones, with some missing. The sample holds approximately 4,300 clones; about 72% are singletons and the top ten take roughly 6.7%. The sequenced sample was ileum tissue, obtained 9 days after transplant. The receptors derive from a human patient who received an intestinal transplant, so some T cells may come from the graft donor.

The chain uses TRBV2 and TRBJ2-1; 8 nucleotides match TRBD2. Germline V lookup: CDR1 SNHLY, CDR2 FYNNEI. CDR3 length equals 14 residues. The ends lost 4 bases at V and 7 bases at J; junction bases unmatched: 6. The CDR3: CASSGGLVSNEQFF. CDR3 sequence (DNA): TGTGCCAGCAGTGGGGGACTAGTGTCAAATGAGCAGTTCTTC.

The V and J genes are TRBV2 and TRBJ2-1; D possibly corresponds to TRBD1 (5 bases). Germline V gene data show CDR1 as SNHLY and CDR2 as FYNNEI. V lost 11 bases, J lost 0 bases, and 11 bases lay in between. The CDR3 is 13 residues long. In DNA form, the CDR3 reads TGTGCCGGAAAGACAGTCTCCTACAATGAGCAGTTCTTC. It codes for CAGKTVSYNEQFF.

This clone was observed a handful of times. This chain links TRBV5-4 with TRBJ2-6, with unresolved D. Germline-derived CDR1 and CDR2 are SGHNT and YYREEE (reference sequence). The V and J ends lost 5 bases and 0 bases respectively, with 12 bases between them. The CDR3 covers 16 residues. CDR3 nucleotide sequence: TGTGCCAGCAGTCCCCCCCCGAACTCTGGGGCCAACGTCCTGACTTTC. The encoded protein is CASSPPPNSGANVLTF.

This clone was detected only a few times. V and J are TRBV7-2 and TRBJ2-5; D is ambiguous. V was cut by 1 base and J by 1 base, with 4 bases left in between. The CDR3 totals 13 residues. Germline assignment: CDR1 SGHTA and CDR2 FQGNSA. For the CDR3, the DNA is TGTGCCAGCAGCTTAGTACCCCAAGAGACCCAGTACTTC. It yields the protein CASSLVPQETQYF. Full variable domain (missing parts from reference TRBV7-2 and TRBJ2-5): GAGVSQSPSNKVTEKGKDVELRCDPISGHTALYWYRQSLGQGLEFLIYFQGNSAPDKSGLPSDRFSAERTGGSVSTLTIQRTQQEDSAVYLCASSLVPQETQYFGPGTRLLVL.

CDR3 nucleotides: TGTGCCAGCAGCCAAGTTCTAGCGGGAACAGATACGCAGTATTTT. As protein: CASSQVLAGTDTQYF. The genes are TRBV4-2 and TRBJ2-3, with 9 bases that match TRBD2. Germline trimming cut 1 base from V and 3 bases from J; bases unmatched to any gene: 2. The CDR3 contains 15 residues. CDR1 LGHNA and CDR2 YNFKEQ come from the germline V gene.

This clone was observed a single time. The V and J genes are TRBV9 and TRBJ2-5, with D unresolved. The CDR3 runs to 14 residues. Germline loops: CDR1 SGDLS, CDR2 YYNGEE. V dropped 0 bases and J dropped 1 base, with 7 bases sitting between them. Here the CDR3 reads CASSVGLLQETQYF. The CDR3 DNA follows: TGTGCCAGCAGCGTAGGGCTACTCCAAGAGACCCAGTACTTC.

This chain connects TRBV9 to TRBJ2-2, with 8 bases matching TRBD2. The CDR3 is 13 amino acids. V lost 3 bases and J lost 8; bases outside the gene matches: 3. Germline V gives CDR1 SGDLS, CDR2 YYNGEE. CDR3 nucleotides: TGTGCCAGCAGCGCGGGGGGGCTAGGGGAGCTGTTTTTT. This translates into CASSAGGLGELFF.

The chain couples TRBV25-1 to TRBJ1-1; no firm D call. V was cut by 2 bases and J by 3 bases, with 1 base left in between. The CDR3 runs 11 residues. CDR1 MGHDK and CDR2 SYGVNS come from the germline V gene. In DNA, the CDR3 is TGTGCCAGCAGTGAACACACTGAAGCTTTCTTT. It encodes CASSEHTEAFF.

CDR3: CASSQAGGRSRDNSPLHF. The CDR3 DNA is TGCGCCAGCAGCCAAGCTGGGGGCAGGAGCAGAGATAATTCACCCCTCCACTTT. The chain uses TRBV4-1 and TRBJ1-6; D perhaps matches TRBD1 (6 bases). The V end lost 1 base, the J end lost 5 bases, and 18 bases lay between the germline ends. Germline-derived CDR1 and CDR2 are MGHRA and YSYEKL. The CDR3 consists of 18 residues.

The V call is TRBV2, the J call TRBJ2-7; D unresolved. There are 15 residues in the CDR3. Germline V gene data show CDR1 as SNHLY and CDR2 as FYNNEI. V gave up 4 bases and J gave up 3 bases, with 16 bases separating them. CDR3 sequence reads: CASSVDSTRVYEQYF. The CDR3 DNA sequence: TGTGCCAGCAGTGTTGACTCGACCCGGGTCTACGAGCAGTACTTC. Supplemented by reference TRBV2 and TRBJ2-7, the full variable domain reads EPEVTQTPSHQVTQMGQEVILRCVPISNHLYFYWYRQILGQKVEFLVSFYNNEISEKSEIFDDQFSVERPDGSNFTLKIRSTKLEDSAMYFCASSVDSTRVYEQYFGPGTRLTVT.

The V call is TRBV6-1, the J call TRBJ2-1, with 8 bases that match TRBD1. V was clipped by 2 bases and J by 6 bases; unmatched bases: 6. There are 15 residues in the CDR3. CDR1 and CDR2 (germline): MNHNS, SASEGT. The CDR3 here is CASSEWNRGSNEQFF. The CDR3 DNA reads TGTGCCAGCAGTGAATGGAACAGGGGGAGCAATGAGCAGTTCTTC.

V gene TRBV10-3 combines with J gene TRBJ2-7, with D perhaps matching TRBD1 or TRBD2 (6 bases each). CDR1 is ENHRY, CDR2 SYGVKD, per germline. This CDR3 has 12 residues. Trimming took off 6 bases at V and 4 bases at J, with 10 bases between the two ends. The chain's CDR3 is CAISRGGYEQYF. In DNA, the CDR3 is TGTGCCATCAGCAGAGGGGGGTACGAGCAGTACTTC.

The V and J genes are TRBV29-1 and TRBJ1-3, with D uncertain. V lost 3 bases and J 1 base, leaving 4 bases between the germline ends. The germline CDR1 and CDR2 sequences are SQVTM and ANQGSEA. The CDR3 contains 12 residues. Here the CDR3 reads CSVDRSGNTIYF. CDR3 sequence (DNA): TGCAGCGTTGACAGGTCTGGAAACACCATATATTTT.

For the CDR3, the DNA is TGTGCCAGAAGCCTACCAGGGGGCCGGCGGGATGAGCAGTTCTTC. The encoded protein is CARSLPGGRRDEQFF. This sequence joins TRBV5-3 and TRBJ2-1; 8 nucleotides line up with TRBD1. TRBV5-3 is an ORF, and what it does is uncertain. This CDR3 has 15 residues. V was clipped by 4 bases and J by 8 bases; unmatched bases: 11.

The sample holds a few counts of this clone. The chain couples TRBV5-1 to TRBJ2-1; TRBD2 aligns across 7 bases. The V gene's germline CDR1 is SGHRS and CDR2 YFSETQ. V lost 4 bases and J lost 8; bases outside the gene matches: 12. The CDR3 consists of 15 residues. As DNA, the CDR3 is TGCGCCAGCAGCAACCGGGACTACCCTGGGGATGAGCAGTTCTTC. As protein: CASSNRDYPGDEQFF.

V usage is TRBV4-1 and J usage is TRBJ2-7, with TRBD2 identical over 13 bases. The CDR3 has 17 residues. V shed 0 bases and J 3 bases; nucleotides not matched to a gene: 5. CDR1 MGHRA and CDR2 YSYEKL come from the germline V gene. This CDR3 is CASSQDSRTSGGYEQYF. DNA for the CDR3: TGCGCCAGCAGCCAAGATTCCCGGACTAGCGGGGGCTACGAGCAGTACTTC.

This clone was picked up a small number of times. The CDR3 DNA is TGCAGCGTTGAAGTGGCGAGCAGGATGAACACTGAAGCTTTCTTT. Translating gives CSVEVASRMNTEAFF. This sequence joins TRBV29-1 and TRBJ1-1; no clear D gene. This CDR3 contains 15 residues. Germline V lookup: CDR1 SQVTM, CDR2 ANQGSEA. Trimming shortened V by 1 base and J by 0 bases, and 12 bases separated the two germline ends. Full variable domain (remainder filled in from reference TRBV29-1 and TRBJ1-1): SAVISQKPSRDICQRGTSLTIQCQVDSQVTMMFWYRQQPGQSLTLIATANQGSEATYESGFVIDKFPISRPNLTFSTLTVSNMSPEDSSIYLCSVEVASRMNTEAFFGQGTRLTVV.